The T cell receptor (beta chain) described here comes from a study of blood T cell repertoires in COVID-19. Across the study: In each case, the material was cDNA or gDNA derived from T cells, B-cell-depleted T cells, or PBMCs.

Germline V gives CDR1 SGHAT, CDR2 FQNNGV. The junction had 6 bases not matched to a gene; V was cut back by 7 bases and J by 0 bases. The CDR3 is 15 residues long. Seattle cases were enrolled at active infection and followed longitudinally. As handled by the study authors: From reference gene primer amplification, estimates of nucleated cell counts were derived. The protocol was immunoSEQ multiplex PCR, while the TCRdb copy is restricted to in-frame clones and leaves out a portion. The V and J calls and the clone size are those of that table, but D and trimming were determined from the DNA. The repertoire consists of a few hundred thousand clones, with more than 75% occurring once and the leading ten covering 10%.

This TCR was recovered from a woman in her twenties or thirties with COVID-19, enrolled during active disease. The V and J genes are TRBV11-2 and TRBJ2-1, with 7 bases aligning to TRBD2. Sequencing was carried out using peripheral blood. The CDR3: CASTETSFSYNEQFF. The CDR3 region has the DNA TGTGCCAGCACCGAGACTAGCTTCTCCTACAATGAGCAGTTCTTC.